These 27 T cell receptor beta chains were all obtained from the same sample, sequenced in a study of technical replicates of blood from several donors. TCRdb keeps only in-frame clones here, not all; method: immunoSEQ multiplex PCR. Altogether around 80,000 clones are present, more than 85% being singletons, with the ten largest covering around 0.4%. Sequenced material: T cells isolated from PBMCs. The receptors shown here come from a human donor in good health.

The chain recombines TRBV4-3 with TRBJ1-4; possibly TRBD1 for D (6 bases). Germline V gene sequence: CDR1 LGHNA, CDR2 YSLEER. The CDR3 totals 14 residues. The V and J ends lost 3 bases and 7 bases respectively, with 12 bases between them. The CDR3 sequence: CASSQGATGEKLFF. Here the CDR3 DNA reads TGCGCCAGCAGCCAGGGGGCTACTGGTGAAAAACTGTTTTTT.

The gene calls are TRBV20-1 and TRBJ1-2, with D hard to call. This CDR3 is built from 8 residues. In germline, CDR1 is DFQATT, CDR2 SNEGSKA (reference sequence). Trimming cost V 8 bases and J 6 bases, with 4 bases left between them. CDR3 nucleotide sequence: TGCAGTCAGAATGGCTACACCTTC. Protein sequence: CSQNGYTF.

This chain uses TRBV19 with TRBJ2-5; the match to TRBD1 covers 8 bases. The tail of the sequence fits TRBJ2-7 better, so the J call may be wrong. CDR3 length: 12 residues. From germline, CDR1 is LNHDA and CDR2 SQIVND (reference sequence). CDR3 loop: CASSSQGDEQYF. The CDR3, as DNA: TGTGCCAGTAGCTCACAGGGGGACGAGCAGTACTTC.

The chain uses TRBV2 and TRBJ2-7; possibly TRBD2 for D (6 bases). Germline V lookup: CDR1 SNHLY, CDR2 FYNNEI. CDR3 length: 13 amino acids. Deletions cut 5 bases from V and 7 bases from J, with 15 bases between. The CDR3 loop reads CASSLEIREEQYF. DNA for the CDR3: TGTGCCAGCAGTTTGGAGATTCGGGAGGAGCAGTACTTC.

V and J are TRBV9 and TRBJ2-5, with D possibly being TRBD2 (7 bases). The V gene lost 4 bases and the J gene lost 6 bases, with 19 bases spanning the gap. Germline CDR1 SGDLS, CDR2 YYNGEE. The CDR3 totals 15 residues. CDR3 in DNA: TGTGCCAGCAGCCCCGAGGGGGGGCCAGCAAAGACCCAGTACTTC. Its translation: CASSPEGGPAKTQYF.

Here the CDR3 reads CASSPRTGVPVEQYF. DNA for the CDR3: TGTGCCAGCAGCCCCCGGACAGGGGTCCCGGTCGAGCAGTACTTC. The chain links TRBV9 to TRBJ2-7; 9 nucleotides align to TRBD1. This CDR3 has 15 residues. V gave up 4 bases and J gave up 6 bases; unmatched junction bases: 11. Germline V CDR1 and CDR2: SGDLS, YYNGEE.

The chain uses TRBV7-6 and TRBJ2-3; tentative D call: TRBD1 (6 bases). Germline CDR1 SGHVS, CDR2 FNYEAQ. V was shortened by 2 bases and J by 5 bases, with 14 bases between the two germline ends. This CDR3 comprises 15 residues. The CDR3 sequence is CASSLFYTRGDTQYF. The DNA of the CDR3 is TGTGCCAGCAGCTTATTTTATACCAGGGGAGATACGCAGTATTTT.

Points on this clone: Other nucleotide sequences from this sample produce the same CDR3. The J gene is TRBJ1-1, the V gene TRBV30; 8 bases agree with TRBD1. Trimming cost V 3 bases and J 4 bases; bases outside gene matches: 4. Germline loops: CDR1 GTSNPN, CDR2 SVGIG (reference sequence). The CDR3 runs to 13 residues. As DNA, the CDR3 is TGTGCCTGGAGCCCCGACAGGGGCACTGAAGCTTTCTTT. Its protein product is CAWSPDRGTEAFF.

V usage is TRBV28 and J usage is TRBJ1-4, with D tentatively TRBD1 (6 bases). Germline-derived CDR1 and CDR2 are MDHEN and SYDVKM. The V gene lost 4 bases and the J gene lost 0 bases, with 6 bases spanning the gap. This CDR3 contains 14 residues. CDR3 in DNA: TGTGCCAGCAGTTCAGGGGCAACTAATGAAAAACTGTTTTTT. It yields the protein CASSSGATNEKLFF.

The chain has TRBV5-6 and TRBJ2-2, with 9 bases matching TRBD1. Germline assignment: CDR1 SGHDT and CDR2 YYEEEE. This CDR3 comprises 16 residues. V lost 0 bases, J lost 5 bases, and 5 bases stayed unmatched. CDR3: CASSLGQGGWTGELFF. The CDR3 DNA sequence: TGTGCCAGCAGCTTGGGACAGGGGGGTTGGACCGGGGAGCTGTTTTTT.

This clone has a count of ten or more. The chain links TRBV29-1 to TRBJ2-7; D perhaps matches TRBD1 (5 bases). The CDR3 runs to 13 residues. The germline V and J ends were trimmed by 4 bases and 4 bases, with 14 bases remaining between them. Per the germline V gene, CDR1 is SQVTM and CDR2 is ANQGSEA. The CDR3: CSVVIGVRYEQYF. The DNA of the CDR3 is TGCAGCGTTGTTATAGGGGTGCGGTACGAGCAGTACTTC.

V and J are TRBV30 and TRBJ1-2, with 9 bases fitting TRBD1. Trimming removed 4 bases from V and 5 bases from J; junction bases left unmatched: 5. The germline V gene encodes CDR1 GTSNPN and CDR2 SVGIG (reference sequence). The CDR3 is 13 amino acids. The CDR3 loop is CAWNLGQGYGYTF. Here the CDR3 DNA reads TGTGCCTGGAACCTCGGACAGGGGTATGGCTACACCTTC.

This clone was seen once. The chain links TRBV7-2 to TRBJ2-2; 9 positions match TRBD2. CDR1 is SGHTA, CDR2 FQGNSA, per germline. The V segment lost 3 bases and the J segment 7 bases; nucleotides outside the gene matches: 12. This CDR3 has 17 residues. The CDR3 DNA reads TGTGCCAGCAGCTTGTTTCCGACTAGCGGAGGGGGCGGGGAGCTGTTTTTT. This sequence encodes CASSLFPTSGGGGELFF.

V and J are TRBV5-4 and TRBJ2-7; 9 bases are shared with TRBD1. CDR1 and CDR2 (germline): SGHNT, YYREEE (reference sequence). This CDR3 contains 14 residues. Trimming cost V 2 bases and J 5 bases; bases outside gene matches: 5. The DNA for the CDR3 is TGTGCCAGCAGCTTAGGGGACAGGGTTGACGAGCAGTACTTC. It is translated as CASSLGDRVDEQYF.

V and J are TRBV6-1 and TRBJ2-6; D unresolved. The CDR3 runs 15 residues. Trimming took off 1 base at V and 0 bases at J, with 4 bases between the two ends. Germline V gives CDR1 MNHNS, CDR2 SASEGT. The CDR3 here is CASSEGASGANVLTF. In DNA, the CDR3 is TGTGCCAGCAGTGAAGGCGCCTCTGGGGCCAACGTCCTGACTTTC.

This clone was seen a single time. This chain uses TRBV7-8 with TRBJ2-7; a weak D match, TRBD2 (7 bases). V was shortened by 10 bases and J by 4 bases, with 32 bases between the two germline ends. Germline loops: CDR1 SGHVS, CDR2 FQNEAQ. CDR3 length: 18 amino acids. The CDR3 nucleotides are TGTGCCACTTCCGGAAGGGGGTCCGGGACTAAAACCCTATACGAGCAGTACTTC. This encodes CATSGRGSGTKTLYEQYF.

V gene TRBV6-5 combines with J gene TRBJ1-3; the match to TRBD1 covers 12 bases. CDR1 and CDR2 (germline): MNHEY, SVGAGI. J gave up 7 bases and V 0 bases, and 1 base lay outside the gene matches. The CDR3 loop spans 15 amino acids. The chain's CDR3 is CASSYSGQGANTIYF. DNA of the CDR3: TGTGCCAGCAGTTACTCGGGACAGGGGGCCAACACCATATATTTT.

The gene calls are TRBV27 and TRBJ2-7; D is uncertain. CDR3 length: 18 residues. Trimming removed 6 bases from V and 1 base from J, with 25 bases in between. Looked up from germline, CDR1 is MNHEY and CDR2 is SMNVEV (reference sequence). CDR3 protein: CASSPIKGSGVVSYEQYF. In nucleotides, the CDR3 is TGTGCCAGCAGCCCGATCAAAGGTAGTGGAGTAGTATCCTACGAGCAGTACTTC.

The chain couples TRBV4-2 to TRBJ2-7; 9 bases are a match to TRBD2. Germline loops: CDR1 LGHNA, CDR2 YNFKEQ. The length of the CDR3 is 15 residues. With 3 bases clipped from V and 2 bases from J, the junction kept 5 bases outside the gene matches. CDR3 protein: CASSQPGLATYEQYF. The CDR3 coding sequence is TGTGCCAGCAGCCAGCCGGGACTAGCCACCTACGAGCAGTACTTC.

The rearrangement joins TRBV6-5 to TRBJ1-4; D possibly corresponds to TRBD1 (5 bases). Between the trimmed V and J ends, which lost 7 bases and 2 bases, there was a span of 8 bases. CDR1 MNHEY and CDR2 SVGAGI come from the germline V gene. The CDR3 sequence is 13 residues long. The CDR3 region is CASKEGTNEKLFF. Here the CDR3 DNA reads TGTGCCAGCAAGGAGGGGACTAATGAAAAACTGTTTTTT.

The J gene is TRBJ1-5, the V gene TRBV4-3, with 9 bases that match TRBD1. With V trimmed by 0 bases and J by 6 bases, 6 bases remained unmatched. The CDR3 is 16 amino acids. Per germline, CDR1 LGHNA and CDR2 YSLEER. CDR3 loop: CASSQEIRDRVQPQHF. CDR3 nucleotides: TGCGCCAGCAGCCAAGAAATACGGGACAGGGTTCAGCCCCAGCATTTT.

The V and J genes are TRBV7-9 and TRBJ1-2; D is unclear. V lost 1 base and J lost 5, with 14 bases in between. Germline CDR1 SEHNR, CDR2 FQNEAQ (reference sequence). The CDR3 has 15 residues. CDR3 amino acids: CASSLVPARPYGYTF. The DNA for the CDR3 is TGTGCCAGCAGCTTAGTACCCGCGAGGCCTTATGGCTACACCTTC.

The chain links TRBV7-3 to TRBJ2-1; 13 bases agree with TRBD2. Germline V gene lookup returns CDR1 SGHTA and CDR2 FQGTGA. This CDR3 is 19 amino acids long. V was clipped by 1 base and J by 1 base; unmatched bases: 7. The CDR3 coding sequence is TGTGCCAGCAGCTTAAAACCGGGACTAGCGGGAAAGTCCTACAATGAGCAGTTCTTC. This gives the protein CASSLKPGLAGKSYNEQFF.

This chain uses TRBV6-5 with TRBJ2-7, with D possibly being TRBD2 (5 bases). CDR1 is MNHEY and CDR2 is SVGAGI in the germline V gene. V was cut by 0 bases and J by 4 bases, with 16 bases left in between. The CDR3 spans 16 residues. The chain's CDR3 is CASSYSTGEKGYEQYF. DNA for the CDR3: TGTGCCAGCAGTTACTCGACCGGGGAGAAGGGATACGAGCAGTACTTC.

As concerns this clone: The same CDR3 also results from other DNA sequences found in this sample. The V gene is TRBV11-2, the J gene TRBJ2-1; D call uncertain. V was cut by 1 base and J by 10 bases, with 5 bases left in between. Germline loops: CDR1 SGHAT, CDR2 FQNNGV. The CDR3 contains 11 residues. In DNA, the CDR3 is TGTGCCAGCAGCTTAGGCGGAGAGCAGTTCTTC. It codes for CASSLGGEQFF.

The chain has TRBV6-5 and TRBJ1-2; maybe TRBD1 (5 bases). The V end was cut by 6 bases, the J end by 0 bases, with 14 bases between. The CDR3 consists of 15 residues. CDR1 and CDR2 (germline): MNHEY, SVGAGI. The CDR3 reads CASSLYGGSNYGYTF. The DNA for the CDR3 is TGTGCCAGCAGCTTATATGGGGGGTCTAACTATGGCTACACCTTC.

V and J are TRBV7-2 and TRBJ1-5; 9 nucleotides agree with TRBD1. Trimming at V came to 5 bases and at J to 2 bases, leaving 7 bases not matched to a gene. Looked up from germline, CDR1 is SGHTA and CDR2 is FQGNSA. The CDR3 is 16 amino acids. The DNA of the CDR3 is TGTGCCAGCAGCCAACAGGGGGCAGGTCGCAATCAGCCCCAGCATTTT. Translating gives CASSQQGAGRNQPQHF.